The 24 T cell receptor beta chains reported below all come from one sample, sequenced in a study of response to subunit inactivated influenza vaccine. TCRdb ran MiXCR on the RT-PCR reads and lists one entry per CDR3 protein. The table has hundreds of thousands of distinct CDR3 sequences, 11% seen once. These data were also reused for a study on T cells expressing NK-cell markers. That publication notes: Libraries used 5'RACE template switching adding universal primer site and UMIs.

Sample: PBMCs from blood, taken on the day of vaccination. These receptors were collected from a man between 45 and 60 years old who received an inactivated influenza vaccine.

The sample holds many counts of this clonotype. V usage is TRBV4-2 and J usage is TRBJ2-7, with D perhaps given as TRBD1 or TRBD2 (5 bases each). Germline-derived CDR1 and CDR2 are LGHNA and YNFKEQ. Trimming stripped 0 bases from V and 7 bases from J, with 7 bases between. The CDR3 has 12 residues. CDR3 protein: CASSQDWGEQYF. For the CDR3, the DNA is TGTGCCAGCAGCCAAGATTGGGGGGAGCAGTACTTC.

The chain couples TRBV9 to TRBJ2-1; no clear D. This CDR3 contains 12 residues. V lost 3 bases and J 9 bases, leaving 10 bases between the germline ends. CDR1 and CDR2 from the germline V gene are SGDLS and YYNGEE. The CDR3 protein is CASSGLGGEQFF. The CDR3 coding sequence is TGTGCCAGCAGCGGACTCGGCGGTGAGCAGTTCTTC.

This clonotype was seen a handful of times. The J gene is TRBJ1-5, the V gene TRBV7-6, with D tentatively TRBD1 (6 bases). Germline assignment: CDR1 SGHVS and CDR2 FNYEAQ. V shed 1 base and J shed 7 bases, with 14 bases lying between them. This CDR3 region has 15 residues. For the CDR3, the DNA is TGTGCCAGCAGCTTAGGCGAGGGGGAAAGGCAGCCCCAGCATTTT. Amino acids: CASSLGEGERQPQHF.

This clonotype was found a few times. The rearrangement links TRBV6-4 to TRBJ2-1, with 11 bases that match TRBD2. Germline-derived CDR1 and CDR2 are MRHNA and SNTAGT. This CDR3 is 13 amino acids long. The V segment lost 4 bases and the J segment 10 bases; nucleotides outside the gene matches: 3. CDR3 residues: CASSGLAGPEQFF. The DNA for the CDR3 is TGTGCCAGCAGTGGACTAGCGGGGCCCGAGCAGTTCTTC.

Notes on this clonotype: A much larger clonotype is one base distant, so this may be a read error. J is TRBJ1-1 and V is TRBV27; 7 positions match TRBD1. CDR1 is MNHEY and CDR2 is SMNVEV in the germline V gene (reference sequence). The J segment lost 6 bases and the V segment lost 7 bases, leaving 8 bases of the junction unmatched. The CDR3 length is 13 residues. As DNA, the CDR3 is TGTGCCAGCAATGTTAACAGGGGCTCTGAAGCTTTCTTT. Protein product: CASNVNRGSEAFF.

In its sample, this clonotype was seen a few times. The V gene is TRBV5-5, the J gene TRBJ2-7, with 7 bases matching TRBD1. The V gene's germline CDR1 is SGHKS and CDR2 YYEKEE (reference sequence). Trimming removed 1 base from V and 7 bases from J; junction bases left unmatched: 14. The CDR3 has 16 amino acids. CDR3 residues: CASSLRPVTGVGEQYF. CDR3 sequence (DNA): TGTGCCAGCAGCTTGAGACCGGTTACAGGGGTGGGGGAGCAGTACTTC. The full variable domain, in which reference TRBV5-5 and TRBJ2-7 provide the parts outside the CDR3, is DAGVTQSPTHLIKTRGQQVTLRCSPISGHKSVSWYQQVLGQGPQFIFQYYEKEERGRGNFPDRFSARQFPNYSSELNVNALLLGDSALYLCASSLRPVTGVGEQYFGPGTRLTVT.

This clonotype turned up a few times. This sequence joins TRBV20-1 and TRBJ2-7, with a weak D call TRBD2 (6 bases). CDR1 and CDR2 (germline): DFQATT, SNEGSKA (reference sequence). The CDR3 runs 15 residues. V shed 5 bases and J shed 6 bases, with 23 bases lying between them. CDR3 in amino acids: CSAPIVPGLAVEQYF. The CDR3 DNA reads TGCAGTGCTCCGATTGTACCGGGACTGGCGGTCGAGCAGTACTTC.

This clonotype was found a few times. V is TRBV7-2 and J is TRBJ2-1, with 13 bases fitting TRBD2. The CDR3 runs to 17 residues. After removal of 3 bases from V and 5 bases from J, the junction contained 7 bases not matched to a gene. In germline, CDR1 is SGHTA, CDR2 FQGNSA. The CDR3 here is CASSFPGLAGIHNEQFF. In DNA, the CDR3 is TGTGCCAGCAGCTTCCCGGGACTAGCGGGAATCCACAATGAGCAGTTCTTC.

The V gene is TRBV20-1, the J gene TRBJ1-4; 7 nucleotides agree with TRBD1. The V and J ends lost 4 bases and 5 bases, in that order; junction bases with no gene match: 4. The CDR3 is 13 amino acids. Germline-derived CDR1 and CDR2 are DFQATT and SNEGSKA (reference sequence). The CDR3 loop is CSATPGQNEKLFF. CDR3 sequence (DNA): TGCAGTGCTACGCCGGGACAGAATGAAAAACTGTTTTTT.

This clonotype was found a few times. The rearrangement uses TRBV2 and TRBJ1-5, with D unclear. Looked up from germline, CDR1 is SNHLY and CDR2 is FYNNEI. The CDR3 consists of 16 residues. Trimming took off 6 bases at V and 0 bases at J, with 15 bases between the two ends. The CDR3 reads CASSLDGFLSNQPQHF. Written as DNA, the CDR3 is TGTGCCAGCAGCTTGGACGGGTTTCTTAGCAATCAGCCCCAGCATTTT.

J is TRBJ2-7 and V is TRBV4-2, with 10 bases lining up with TRBD2. This CDR3 is built from 16 residues. Germline CDR1 and CDR2: LGHNA and YNFKEQ. V shed 1 base, J shed 0 bases, and the junction held 3 bases outside the gene matches. The CDR3 sequence: CASSQGTSGSSYEQYF. CDR3 sequence (DNA): TGTGCCAGCAGCCAAGGGACTAGCGGCAGCTCCTACGAGCAGTACTTC.

This clonotype was found a few times. The chain has TRBV7-2 and TRBJ2-7, with a weak D call TRBD2 (5 bases). This CDR3 region has 15 residues. The germline CDR1 and CDR2 sequences are SGHTA and FQGNSA. V lost 5 bases and J lost 0, with 14 bases in between. The CDR3 DNA reads TGTGCCAGCAGCCTCGCGGACGGACTCTCCTACGAGCAGTACTTC. Translating gives CASSLADGLSYEQYF.

The gene calls are TRBV19 and TRBJ2-1; 8 positions agree with TRBD2. The length of the CDR3 is 13 residues. Germline V gives CDR1 LNHDA, CDR2 SQIVND (reference sequence). V lost 1 base, J lost 14 bases, and 7 bases stayed unmatched. The CDR3 is CASSIGAGTREFF. The CDR3 DNA is TGTGCCAGTAGTATAGGCGCCGGGACTAGGGAGTTCTTC. Complete variable domain (other parts from reference TRBV19 and TRBJ2-1): DGGITQSPKYLFRKEGQNVTLSCEQNLNHDAMYWYRQDPGQGLRLIYYSQIVNDFQKGDIAEGYSVSREKKESFPLTVTSAQKNPTAFYLCASSIGAGTREFFGPGTRLTVL.

The chain joins TRBV7-2 to TRBJ2-7; a possible D gene is TRBD1 (6 bases). Germline V gene data show CDR1 as SGHTA and CDR2 as FQGNSA. The ends were cut back, 5 bases at V and 2 bases at J, with 16 bases in the middle. The CDR3 runs to 15 residues. CDR3 amino acids: CASSPLDRLAYEQYF. Written as DNA, the CDR3 is TGTGCCAGCAGCCCCCTAGACAGGCTTGCCTACGAGCAGTACTTC.

This chain joins TRBV7-8 and TRBJ2-7, with TRBD2 matching over 11 bases. The J segment lost 2 bases and the V segment lost 6 bases, leaving 6 bases of the junction unmatched. The germline gives CDR1 SGHVS, CDR2 FQNEAQ. The CDR3 length is 15 residues. CDR3 bases: TGTGCCAGCAGTATAACTAGCGGGAGTCCCTACGAGCAGTACTTC. Amino acid sequence: CASSITSGSPYEQYF.

This clonotype appeared a few times. The CDR3 nucleotides are TGTGCCAGCAGCTTAAATCAATACTACGAGCAGTACTTC. This codes for CASSLNQYYEQYF. The chain employs TRBV7-3 and TRBJ2-7; D not resolved. Germline-derived CDR1 and CDR2 are SGHTA and FQGTGA. Trimming took 1 base from V and 3 from J, leaving 7 bases between them. CDR3 length: 13 residues.

The V call is TRBV5-1, the J call TRBJ2-2; 8 bases align to TRBD2. This CDR3 region has 14 residues. Germline V gene sequence: CDR1 SGHRS, CDR2 YFSETQ. Losses at the gene ends were 4 bases for V and 7 bases for J; bases not matched to a gene: 6. CDR3 in amino acids: CASSAGLEVGELFF. The CDR3 region has the DNA TGCGCCAGCAGCGCGGGACTAGAGGTCGGGGAGCTGTTTTTT.

This clonotype was seen at least ten times. The V gene is TRBV2, the J gene TRBJ1-3; a weak D match, TRBD1 (5 bases). Germline CDR1 and CDR2: SNHLY and FYNNEI. V was shortened by 2 bases and J by 4 bases, with 9 bases between the two germline ends. CDR3 length equals 14 residues. The CDR3 DNA sequence: TGTGCCAGCAGTGAATCAGGGTCAGGAAACACCATATATTTT. Protein: CASSESGSGNTIYF.

This clonotype was counted between two and nine times. The chain links TRBV7-2 to TRBJ2-1; D is undetermined. Germline CDR1 reads SGHTA; CDR2 reads FQGNSA. V lost 4 bases and J 6 bases, leaving 13 bases between the germline ends. The CDR3 contains 14 residues. The CDR3 loop reads CASSYDPLVNEQFF. CDR3 coding DNA: TGTGCCAGCAGCTATGACCCCTTGGTCAATGAGCAGTTCTTC.

In DNA form, the CDR3 reads TGTGCCATCAGTGAGTCGGATGGGAGGCAGTACTTC. It specifies CAISESDGRQYF. The gene calls are TRBV10-3 and TRBJ2-7, with D possibly TRBD2 on 5 matching bases. The CDR3 length is 12 residues. Germline V gene sequence: CDR1 ENHRY, CDR2 SYGVKD. The ends were cut back, 0 bases at V and 9 bases at J, with 9 bases in the middle.

This sequence joins TRBV5-1 and TRBJ2-5; a possible D gene is TRBD1 (5 bases). CDR1 and CDR2 from the germline V gene are SGHRS and YFSETQ. Trimming removed 0 bases at V and 5 bases at J, with 11 bases between. The CDR3 length is 14 residues. For the CDR3, the DNA is TGCGCCAGCAGCTTGGTTTCAGGGTTGGAGACCCAGTACTTC. It is translated as CASSLVSGLETQYF.

This clonotype was detected many times. V is TRBV4-1 and J is TRBJ2-5; D is unclear. The CDR3 extends over 14 amino acids. Trimming took off 0 bases at V and 1 base at J, with 6 bases between the two ends. The V gene's germline CDR1 is MGHRA and CDR2 YSYEKL. The CDR3 nucleotides read TGCGCCAGCAGCCAAGACTGGACCCAAGAGACCCAGTACTTC. This translates into CASSQDWTQETQYF.

This clonotype was counted between two and nine times. The chain combines TRBV27 with TRBJ2-7, with D possibly being TRBD2 (6 bases). CDR1 is MNHEY and CDR2 is SMNVEV in the germline V gene (reference sequence). The CDR3 covers 16 residues. Trimming took off 6 bases at V and 12 bases at J, with 30 bases between the two ends. The DNA of the CDR3 is TGTGCCAGCAGCTCCATGGGTAGCGGAAGTGCTCAGGGACTGTACTTC. It encodes CASSSMGSGSAQGLYF.

This clonotype has a count of ten or more. This rearrangement joins TRBV4-1 to TRBJ1-2, with TRBD1 matching over 7 bases. The CDR3 totals 16 residues. Per the germline V gene, CDR1 is MGHRA and CDR2 is YSYEKL. Trimming at V came to 1 base and at J to 1 base, leaving 6 bases not matched to a gene. CDR3 sequence (DNA): TGCGCCAGCAGCCAAGTGCAGGGGGATTTTAACTATGGCTACACCTTC. Its protein product is CASSQVQGDFNYGYTF.